These 20 T cell receptor beta chains came from one sample sequenced in a study of blood T cell repertoires in COVID-19 (dated by TCRdb to 2018 to 2020). Libraries were built with the immunoSEQ multiplex PCR assay. The clones in this table, taken by TCRdb from immuneACCESS, are in-frame only. Not every clone is retained; where verified, under half of the shortfall comes from an unresolved V gene, and the cause of the rest is unknown. This sample gives hundreds of thousands of clones in total; about 87% of them show up just once. In total, the top ten clones hold less than 3% of the sample. Sequenced: PBMCs or T cells enriched from blood (not recorded which). These receptor sequences come from a woman aged 45-65 years who had recovered from COVID-19.

The rearrangement links TRBV7-8 to TRBJ1-4, with TRBD1 identical over 7 bases. The ends lost 5 bases at V and 4 bases at J; junction bases unmatched: 4. Germline V gene sequence: CDR1 SGHVS, CDR2 FQNEAQ. The CDR3 is made up of 14 amino acids. The CDR3 DNA reads as TGTGCCAGCAGCCCGGGGGACAGTAATGAAAAACTGTTTTTT. Amino acids: CASSPGDSNEKLFF. Full variable domain (missing parts from reference TRBV7-8 and TRBJ1-4): GAGVSQSPRYKVAKRGQDVALRCDPISGHVSLFWYQQALGQGPEFLTYFQNEAQLDKSGLPSDRFFAERPEGSVSTLKIQRTQQEDSAVYLCASSPGDSNEKLFFGSGTQLSVL.

The rearrangement joins TRBV7-9 to TRBJ1-2, with a weak D call TRBD1 (5 bases). The V and J ends lost 5 bases and 11 bases respectively, with 21 bases between them. CDR1 and CDR2 from the germline V gene are SEHNR and FQNEAQ (reference sequence). This CDR3 comprises 14 residues. CDR3 sequence: CASSRNRSLMAYTF. The CDR3 DNA is TGTGCCAGCAGCCGCAACAGGAGCCTAATGGCTTACACCTTC.

The chain couples TRBV7-2 to TRBJ2-5, with 10 bases lining up with TRBD2. Germline V gene lookup returns CDR1 SGHTA and CDR2 FQGNSA. After removal of 8 bases from V and 3 bases from J, the junction contained 3 bases not matched to a gene. CDR3 size: 13 residues. The CDR3 loop reads CASGGLAEETQYF. CDR3 DNA sequence: TGTGCCAGCGGCGGACTAGCGGAAGAGACCCAGTACTTC. Supplemented by reference TRBV7-2 and TRBJ2-5, the full variable domain reads GAGVSQSPSNKVTEKGKDVELRCDPISGHTALYWYRQSLGQGLEFLIYFQGNSAPDKSGLPSDRFSAERTGGSVSTLTIQRTQQEDSAVYLCASGGLAEETQYFGPGTRLLVL.

This clone has just a few counts. The chain employs TRBV7-9 and TRBJ2-2; 10 bases are a match to TRBD2. J lost 3 bases, V lost 1 base, and 8 bases had no gene match. The CDR3 totals 18 residues. Germline CDR1 and CDR2: SEHNR and FQNEAQ (reference sequence). DNA for the CDR3: TGTGCCAGCAGCTTAGGCTTTCTAGCGGGAGTTGACACCGGGGAGCTGTTTTTT. Amino acid sequence: CASSLGFLAGVDTGELFF. The entire variable domain, with the rest obtained from reference TRBV7-9 and TRBJ2-2, is as follows: DTGVSQNPRHKITKRGQNVTFRCDPISEHNRLYWYRQTLGQGPEFLTYFQNEAQLEKSRLLSDRFSAERPKGSFSTLEIQRTEQGDSAMYLCASSLGFLAGVDTGELFFGEGSRLTVL.

This CDR3 is CASLSNYGYTF. Here the CDR3 DNA reads TGTGCCAGCCTATCGAACTATGGCTACACCTTC. The V gene is TRBV19, the J gene TRBJ1-2; no definite D call. The ends were cut back, 9 bases at V and 2 bases at J, with 7 bases in the middle. Germline lookup yields CDR1 LNHDA and CDR2 SQIVND (reference sequence). The CDR3 is made up of 11 amino acids.

The chain uses TRBV5-1 and TRBJ2-7, with D perhaps TRBD1 (6 bases). The CDR3 loop spans 14 amino acids. Looked up from germline, CDR1 is SGHRS and CDR2 is YFSETQ. Between the trimmed V and J ends, which lost 7 bases and 4 bases, there was a span of 18 bases. The CDR3 DNA follows: TGCGCCAGCGGCATACAGGGCTCTGGTTACGAGCAGTACTTC. Translation gives CASGIQGSGYEQYF. The whole variable domain, remainder taken from reference TRBV5-1 and TRBJ2-7, is KAGVTQTPRYLIKTRGQQVTLSCSPISGHRSVSWYQQTPGQGLQFLFEYFSETQRNKGNFPGRFSGRQFSNSRSEMNVSTLELGDSALYLCASGIQGSGYEQYFGPGTRLTVT.

This sequence joins TRBV9 and TRBJ2-3; maybe TRBD2 (5 bases). Germline V lookup: CDR1 SGDLS, CDR2 YYNGEE. The CDR3 has 13 residues. Trimming cost V 6 bases and J 0 bases, with 8 bases left between them. This CDR3 is CASKDFSTDTQYF. CDR3 coding DNA: TGTGCCAGCAAGGACTTCAGCACAGATACGCAGTATTTT.

This chain connects TRBV11-2 to TRBJ2-5; TRBD1 matches 10 bases. The CDR3 covers 16 residues. Losses at the gene ends were 3 bases for V and 1 base for J; bases not matched to a gene: 5. Germline CDR1 is SGHAT and CDR2 is FQNNGV. CDR3 nucleotide sequence: TGTGCCAGCAGCTTCTGGACAGGGGGGGTCCAAGAGACCCAGTACTTC. Amino acid sequence: CASSFWTGGVQETQYF.

The chain joins TRBV5-8 to TRBJ1-2, with 8 bases aligning to TRBD1. Trimming removed 6 bases from V and 8 bases from J; junction bases left unmatched: 21. Germline V gene sequence: CDR1 SGHTS, CDR2 YDEGEE. CDR3 length equals 17 residues. In DNA form, the CDR3 reads TGTGCCAGCACCAACAGGGCAGGGGGCGTGAAGTTTCGGGGCTACACCTTC. Its protein product is CASTNRAGGVKFRGYTF.

The rearrangement uses TRBV5-1 and TRBJ1-1; D call uncertain. The CDR3 totals 12 residues. V lost 3 bases to trimming and J lost 7 bases, with 10 bases between them. The germline V gene has CDR1 SGHRS and CDR2 YFSETQ. The DNA for the CDR3 is TGCGCCAGCAGCTCCCAAGGACTTGAAGCTTTCTTT. Its translation is CASSSQGLEAFF.

J is TRBJ1-5 and V is TRBV7-9; tentative D call: TRBD1 (6 bases). Deletions cut 5 bases from V and 5 bases from J, with 22 bases between. CDR1 is SEHNR, CDR2 FQNEAQ, per germline (reference sequence). The CDR3 loop spans 17 amino acids. The CDR3 sequence is CASSHFGGDGQYQPQHF. The DNA for the CDR3 is TGTGCCAGCAGCCACTTCGGGGGGGATGGACAGTATCAGCCCCAGCATTTT.

The V call is TRBV2, the J call TRBJ1-2, with D uncertain. V lost 3 bases to trimming and J lost 4 bases, with 9 bases between them. The CDR3 extends over 13 amino acids. The germline V gene has CDR1 SNHLY and CDR2 FYNNEI. CDR3 sequence (DNA): TGTGCCAGCAGTGACTCCAGACTCTATGGCTACACCTTC. Residues: CASSDSRLYGYTF.

This chain links TRBV10-3 with TRBJ2-1, with D possibly being TRBD1 (6 bases). The length of the CDR3 is 17 residues. Per the germline V gene, CDR1 is ENHRY and CDR2 is SYGVKD. V was clipped by 0 bases and J by 4 bases, with 16 bases between them. This CDR3 reads CAISESVGGTLYNEQFF. In nucleotides, the CDR3 is TGTGCCATCAGTGAGTCGGTAGGGGGTACCCTTTACAATGAGCAGTTCTTC.

V gene TRBV5-4 combines with J gene TRBJ2-3; a weak D match, TRBD2 (6 bases). V lost 3 bases to trimming and J lost 3 bases, with 17 bases between them. Germline CDR1 SGHNT, CDR2 YYREEE (reference sequence). The CDR3 totals 16 residues. The CDR3 protein is CASSSWLATTTDTQYF. CDR3 DNA sequence: TGTGCCAGCAGCTCGTGGCTAGCGACGACTACAGATACGCAGTATTTT.

The chain employs TRBV10-1 and TRBJ2-7; TRBD2 matches 12 bases. There are 15 residues in the CDR3. The germline V gene encodes CDR1 WNHNN and CDR2 SYGVQD (reference sequence). Trimming took 2 bases from V and 3 from J; bases not matched to a gene: 2. Here the CDR3 reads CASSEASGRVYEQYF. The CDR3 region has the DNA TGCGCCAGCAGTGAGGCTAGCGGGAGGGTCTACGAGCAGTACTTC.

The CDR3 DNA sequence: TGTGCCAGCTCACCGGGACAGGCTCGCCCCCAGCATTTT. The encoded protein is CASSPGQARPQHF. The chain has TRBV18 and TRBJ1-5, with 8 bases identical to TRBD1. J was trimmed by 10 bases and V by 3 bases; bases with no gene match: 5. The CDR3 runs 13 residues. CDR1 KGHSH and CDR2 LQKENI come from the germline V gene. The entire variable domain, with the rest obtained from reference TRBV18 and TRBJ1-5, is as follows: NAGVMQNPRHLVRRRGQEARLRCSPMKGHSHVYWYRQLPEEGLKFMVYLQKENIIDESGMPKERFSAEFPKEGPSILRIQQVVRGDSAAYFCASSPGQARPQHFGDGTRLSIL.

This chain uses TRBV6-5 with TRBJ1-5, with 9 bases that match TRBD1. This CDR3 contains 14 residues. With 5 bases clipped from V and 5 bases from J, the junction kept 4 bases outside the gene matches. Per germline, CDR1 MNHEY and CDR2 SVGAGI. The CDR3 here is CASSPRQGDQPQHF. CDR3 DNA: TGTGCCAGCAGTCCTCGACAGGGGGATCAGCCCCAGCATTTT.

This rearrangement joins TRBV5-1 to TRBJ2-7; 9 bases map to TRBD1. The CDR3 runs 15 residues. The J segment lost 3 bases and the V segment lost 2 bases, leaving 6 bases of the junction unmatched. The germline CDR1 and CDR2 sequences are SGHRS and YFSETQ. The CDR3 bases are TGCGCCAGCAGCTTTCTTCCGGGACAGGGCTACGAGCAGTACTTC. This codes for CASSFLPGQGYEQYF. Complete variable domain (other parts from reference TRBV5-1 and TRBJ2-7): KAGVTQTPRYLIKTRGQQVTLSCSPISGHRSVSWYQQTPGQGLQFLFEYFSETQRNKGNFPGRFSGRQFSNSRSEMNVSTLELGDSALYLCASSFLPGQGYEQYFGPGTRLTVT.

The rearrangement links TRBV10-1 to TRBJ1-1; 12 bases fit TRBD1. Trimming took 4 bases from V and 1 from J; bases not matched to a gene: 4. The germline V gene encodes CDR1 WNHNN and CDR2 SYGVQD (reference sequence). This CDR3 has 16 amino acids. The CDR3 reads CASSVGTGGANTEAFF. The CDR3 DNA reads as TGCGCCAGCAGTGTCGGGACAGGGGGCGCGAACACTGAAGCTTTCTTT.

The chain recombines TRBV4-1 with TRBJ2-1, with D perhaps TRBD2 (6 bases). This CDR3 is 15 amino acids long. In germline, CDR1 is MGHRA, CDR2 YSYEKL. V lost 2 bases to trimming and J lost 3 bases, with 11 bases between them. CDR3 region: CASSQRELVYNEQFF. The CDR3 DNA follows: TGCGCCAGCAGCCAACGGGAGCTTGTCTACAATGAGCAGTTCTTC.